This entry concerns a single TCR beta chain. Antigen unknown. The data were taken from a study of cytomegalovirus exposure and HLA in healthy donors. Study findings and constraints: In vitro confirmation showed a few CMV-associated chains to be CMV antigen specific.

Both 60 Vbeta primers and 13 Jbeta primers went into the PCR. Profiled with immunoSEQ multiplex PCR; TCRdb holds only in-frame clones, not every one. The repertoire includes around 92,000 clones, 81% of them detected once, and approximately 1.1% sits in the top ten. V lost 6 bases, J lost 3 bases, and 12 bases lay in between. The CDR3 consists of 13 residues. Germline V gene lookup returns CDR1 SNHLY and CDR2 FYNNEI. The chain has TRBV2 and TRBJ2-7, with D maybe TRBD2 (5 bases). The TCR comes from a girl aged 2 to 10 in good health and CMV-seropositive. Sequencing input: PBMCs. The CDR3 reads CASSGDSFYEQYF. CDR3 nucleotides: TGTGCCAGCAGCGGGGATTCCTTCTACGAGCAGTACTTC. Full variable domain (outside the CDR3, taken from reference TRBV2 and TRBJ2-7): EPEVTQTPSHQVTQMGQEVILRCVPISNHLYFYWYRQILGQKVEFLVSFYNNEISEKSEIFDDQFSVERPDGSNFTLKIRSTKLEDSAMYFCASSGDSFYEQYFGPGTRLTVT.